This TCR beta chain was observed in a study of vaccination effects on CD4 cells after COVID-19. About the study: The researchers cultured 1.9 million or so PBMC per well with about 10 IU/ml IL-2 and about 10 ug/ml peptides.

General observations from the study: Vaccine-induced clones in healthy vaccinees cross-reacted with common cold coronaviruses in only 1 of 255 cases. The study got few convalescent patients and did not collect any early post-infection timepoints.

It was after around 10 days of culture that CD4+ T cells were isolated. Vaccine recipients, nucleocapsid antibody negative, had no prior SARS-CoV-2 infection. The data were produced by immunoSEQ multiplex PCR, yet TCRdb's version contains in-frame clones alone and is incomplete. The table lists about 48,000 clones, approximately 61% of them singletons, with roughly 5% in the top ten. Remarks on this clone: Antigen: not known.

CDR3 size: 17 residues. V shed 0 bases, J shed 0 bases, and the junction held 5 bases outside the gene matches. Germline values: CDR1 MNHEY, CDR2 SVGEGT. The source is a human donor who received a COVID-19 vaccine. This material consisted of CD4+ T cells from PBMCs cultured without peptide, taken before COVID-19 vaccination. The chain links TRBV6-2 or TRBV6-3 to TRBJ2-4; TRBD2 matches 7 bases. The CDR3 region has the DNA TGTGCCAGCAGTTACTCGATGGGAGGGTTAGCCAAAAACATTCAGTACTTC. It encodes CASSYSMGGLAKNIQYF.